Relative to its sample, the clone carrying this TCR beta chain is medium-sized (0.01 to 0.1%). Its specificity is unknown. These data come from a study of early T cells in non-severe SARS-CoV-2 infection. Study-level findings and limits: VDJdb matches were skewed toward anti-spike CD8 T cell responses.

Germline V gene sequence: CDR1 SGHTA, CDR2 FQGNSA. The CDR3 is 16 amino acids. V was clipped by 1 base and J by 5 bases, with 14 bases between them. Individual cDNA molecules carried attached unique molecular identifiers. TCRdb ran MiXCR on the 5' RACE reads and lists one entry per CDR3 protein. Of 30,000 or so distinct CDR3 sequences listed, around 6% are singletons. The V gene is TRBV7-2, the J gene TRBJ2-2; D uncertain. The sequence came from an adult who was a healthcare worker with PCR-confirmed SARS-CoV-2 infection or an uninfected control (not recorded which). The specimen sequenced was whole blood. The CDR3 is CASSLVGQSRTGELFF. The CDR3 DNA sequence: TGTGCCAGCAGCTTAGTCGGGCAGTCACGGACCGGGGAGCTGTTTTTT.